This TCR beta chain was retrieved from a study of naive and memory T cell subsets. Study outcomes and limitations: Especially in CD8 cells, naive repertoires contained a few larger clonotypes, possibly CD45RA-re-expressing memory cells.

Trimming left V 2 bases short and J 5 bases short, with 12 bases between. Germline values: CDR1 MDHEN, CDR2 SYDVKM. The CDR3 covers 14 residues. Note on this clonotype: Its antigen is not known.

Two oligonucleotides, mixed equimolar, formed the beta constant-region primer covering TRBC1 and TRBC2. Ligated cDNA was amplified by four rounds of PCR with nested alpha and beta constant-region primers and SP2. TCRdb re-analysed the UMI-ligation and nested PCR reads in MiXCR, keeping a single row per CDR3 protein. The data show 150,000 or so distinct CDR3 sequences, with approximately 22% seen just once and about 0.11% held by the top ten. The sample comprised naive CD4+ T cells from blood. This receptor was taken from a human donor in good health. This chain uses TRBV28 with TRBJ2-5; a weak D match, TRBD1 (5 bases). The CDR3 here is CASSLIWSGETQYF. DNA for the CDR3: TGTGCCAGCAGTTTAATTTGGTCAGGGGAGACCCAGTACTTC.